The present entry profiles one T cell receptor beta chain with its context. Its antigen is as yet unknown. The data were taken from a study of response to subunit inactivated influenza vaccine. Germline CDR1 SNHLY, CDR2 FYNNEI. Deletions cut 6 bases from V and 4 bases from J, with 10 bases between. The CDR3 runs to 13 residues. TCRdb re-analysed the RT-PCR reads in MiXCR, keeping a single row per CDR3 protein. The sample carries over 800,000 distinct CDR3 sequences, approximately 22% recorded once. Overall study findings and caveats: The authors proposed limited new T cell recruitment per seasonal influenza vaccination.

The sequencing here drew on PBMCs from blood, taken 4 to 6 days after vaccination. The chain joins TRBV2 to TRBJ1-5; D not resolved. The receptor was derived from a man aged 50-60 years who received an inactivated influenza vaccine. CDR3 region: CASSLNPNQPQHF. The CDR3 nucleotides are TGTGCCAGCAGCTTAAATCCAAATCAGCCCCAGCATTTT.